The rows below give T cell receptor beta chains drawn from one sample of a study of shared clonotypes between healthy human individuals. Repertoires were generated with immunoSEQ multiplex PCR, while TCRdb's copy carries only in-frame clones and drops some. This sample carries 950,000 to 1,300,000 clones, 65% to 75% of them seen once, and the ten largest clones take about 1.5%. Sequenced material: memory CD4+ T cells sorted from blood. These receptors came from a man younger than 35 in good health. The conserved cysteine and the conserved F or W are not part of the CDR3 here. D genes are given only for firm matches. The size of a clone is reported for some rows only, either as once, few or many, or as a class for expanded clones.

CDR3 | V | size | J | D
SASPSQTQY | TRBV20-1 | once | TRBJ2-5 | -
ASSSSKTGGYYGYT | TRBV27 | - | TRBJ1-2 | -
ASSIASFGGGNNEQF | TRBV19 | - | TRBJ2-1 | -
ASSISQLRAGELF | TRBV19 | - | TRBJ2-2 | -
ASSLPKGKLF | TRBV28 | few | TRBJ1-4 | -
ASSPNGGARTDTQY | TRBV18 | - | TRBJ2-3 | -
ASSLSGGGTGELF | TRBV11-3 | - | TRBJ2-2 | TRBD2
ACLGKPPRNYGYT | TRBV30 | few | TRBJ1-2 | -
ASSLPGTSIGTGELF | TRBV7-8 | - | TRBJ2-2 | TRBD2
ASSPTTGLPNQPQH | TRBV28 | - | TRBJ1-5 | -
ASSSRDRVYNSPLH | TRBV11-2 | - | TRBJ1-6 | TRBD1
ASMVGTGRGTQY | TRBV6-1 | - | TRBJ2-3 | TRBD1
ASSEPSGSDYEQY | TRBV10-2 | - | TRBJ2-7 | TRBD2
ASSDSESPAF | TRBV10-1 | - | TRBJ1-1 | -
ASSFPRTGEQY | TRBV28 | - | TRBJ2-7 | -
ASSQIPGARQPQH | TRBV5-1 | few | TRBJ1-5 | -
ASRKTGDNEQF | TRBV6-5 | - | TRBJ2-1 | -
ASSGGQGQETQY | TRBV5-1 | - | TRBJ2-5 | TRBD1
AISPGTSGTSTGELF | TRBV10-3 | - | TRBJ2-2 | TRBD2
ASRPGTGSRDAKNIQY | TRBV5-1 | - | TRBJ2-4 | TRBD1
ASTPGGMSTDTQY | TRBV5-4 | - | TRBJ2-3 | TRBD2
ASSLRGGGNTIY | TRBV11-2 | - | TRBJ1-3 | -
ASSAPQGNEAF | TRBV25-1 | - | TRBJ1-1 | -
ASSPLQGIGTEAF | TRBV7-2 | - | TRBJ1-1 | -
ASSLTAGDRVKTYEQY | TRBV5-6 | - | TRBJ2-7 | TRBD1
ASSLSALGGSYEQY | TRBV28 | - | TRBJ2-7 | -
ASSPRDRGGYEQY | TRBV19 | - | TRBJ2-7 | TRBD1
AWWDNGYT | TRBV30 | - | TRBJ1-2 | -
ATSREVTGAVDEQF | TRBV15 | - | TRBJ2-1 | TRBD1
AISDGGAYGYT | TRBV10-3 | - | TRBJ1-2 | -
ASTSASNQPQH | TRBV28 | - | TRBJ1-5 | -
ASSQPGQRNTIY | TRBV6-5 | - | TRBJ1-3 | TRBD1
ASSSGPWQF | TRBV7-2 | - | TRBJ2-1 | -
ASSLGMWSSVTDTQY | TRBV7-2 | - | TRBJ2-3 | -
ASSEAGAKSGELF | TRBV2 | - | TRBJ2-2 | -
ASSSLLEEQY | TRBV7-9 | - | TRBJ2-7 | -
ASRGTGSYEQY | TRBV2 | - | TRBJ2-7 | TRBD1
ASSRLAGHSYEQY | TRBV2 | many | TRBJ2-7 | TRBD2
ASSQETPTGELF | TRBV4-3 | - | TRBJ2-2 | -
SVGQKNEQF | TRBV29-1 | - | TRBJ2-1 | -
ASSPDRRSEETQY | TRBV18 | - | TRBJ2-5 | -
ASRRLAGGAGWTDTQY | TRBV2 | - | TRBJ2-3 | TRBD2
ASSQDWLAGVNEQF | TRBV4-1 | - | TRBJ2-1 | TRBD2
ASSFTPGTAQETQY | TRBV5-1 | - | TRBJ2-5 | TRBD1
ASSRGTGNPEAF | TRBV9 | - | TRBJ1-1 | TRBD1
ASSQTSGAQETQY | TRBV5-1 | - | TRBJ2-5 | TRBD2
ASSQGGLAGIGTGELF | TRBV4-1 | - | TRBJ2-2 | TRBD2
ASSPRAGGAEAF | TRBV6-5 | - | TRBJ1-1 | -
ASSPTDDRPNT | TRBV5-6 | - | TRBJ1-2 | -
ASSLDPALDNEQF | TRBV11-3 | - | TRBJ2-1 | -
SVGTASYEQY | TRBV29-1 | - | - | -
ASRGGGSTNTGELF | TRBV5-4 | - | TRBJ2-2 | -
ASSLRGELF | TRBV27 | - | TRBJ2-2 | -
ASSPSTGLWEQY | TRBV18 | - | TRBJ2-7 | -
ASSSSSLGRTEAF | TRBV27 | - | TRBJ1-1 | -